This TCR beta chain was identified in a study of shared clonotypes between healthy human individuals. Each subset's genomic DNA was split evenly across several immunoSEQ plates. Using immunoSEQ multiplex PCR, the repertoire was profiled, and TCRdb retains in-frame clones only, with some absent. The data contain about 980,000 clones, 76% of them singletons. Nashville, Tennessee was home to all donors, each a Caucasian adult. The CDR3 length is 16 residues. After removal of 8 bases from V and 0 bases from J, the junction contained 3 bases not matched to a gene. Germline V gene sequence: CDR1 SNHLY, CDR2 FYNNEI.

The source of this sequence is a man aged 18 to 29 in good health. The sample taken for sequencing was memory CD4+ T cells sorted from blood. Sample subset: CD45RA-negative fraction. The chain employs TRBV2 and TRBJ2-2; 13 bases match TRBD2. The CDR3 region has the DNA TGTGCCAGCTCCGGGACTAGCGGGGCGAACACCGGGGAGCTGTTTTTT. Protein sequence: CASSGTSGANTGELFF. Combining the CDR3 with reference TRBV2 and TRBJ2-2 gives the whole variable domain EPEVTQTPSHQVTQMGQEVILRCVPISNHLYFYWYRQILGQKVEFLVSFYNNEISEKSEIFDDQFSVERPDGSNFTLKIRSTKLEDSAMYFCASSGTSGANTGELFFGEGSRLTVL.